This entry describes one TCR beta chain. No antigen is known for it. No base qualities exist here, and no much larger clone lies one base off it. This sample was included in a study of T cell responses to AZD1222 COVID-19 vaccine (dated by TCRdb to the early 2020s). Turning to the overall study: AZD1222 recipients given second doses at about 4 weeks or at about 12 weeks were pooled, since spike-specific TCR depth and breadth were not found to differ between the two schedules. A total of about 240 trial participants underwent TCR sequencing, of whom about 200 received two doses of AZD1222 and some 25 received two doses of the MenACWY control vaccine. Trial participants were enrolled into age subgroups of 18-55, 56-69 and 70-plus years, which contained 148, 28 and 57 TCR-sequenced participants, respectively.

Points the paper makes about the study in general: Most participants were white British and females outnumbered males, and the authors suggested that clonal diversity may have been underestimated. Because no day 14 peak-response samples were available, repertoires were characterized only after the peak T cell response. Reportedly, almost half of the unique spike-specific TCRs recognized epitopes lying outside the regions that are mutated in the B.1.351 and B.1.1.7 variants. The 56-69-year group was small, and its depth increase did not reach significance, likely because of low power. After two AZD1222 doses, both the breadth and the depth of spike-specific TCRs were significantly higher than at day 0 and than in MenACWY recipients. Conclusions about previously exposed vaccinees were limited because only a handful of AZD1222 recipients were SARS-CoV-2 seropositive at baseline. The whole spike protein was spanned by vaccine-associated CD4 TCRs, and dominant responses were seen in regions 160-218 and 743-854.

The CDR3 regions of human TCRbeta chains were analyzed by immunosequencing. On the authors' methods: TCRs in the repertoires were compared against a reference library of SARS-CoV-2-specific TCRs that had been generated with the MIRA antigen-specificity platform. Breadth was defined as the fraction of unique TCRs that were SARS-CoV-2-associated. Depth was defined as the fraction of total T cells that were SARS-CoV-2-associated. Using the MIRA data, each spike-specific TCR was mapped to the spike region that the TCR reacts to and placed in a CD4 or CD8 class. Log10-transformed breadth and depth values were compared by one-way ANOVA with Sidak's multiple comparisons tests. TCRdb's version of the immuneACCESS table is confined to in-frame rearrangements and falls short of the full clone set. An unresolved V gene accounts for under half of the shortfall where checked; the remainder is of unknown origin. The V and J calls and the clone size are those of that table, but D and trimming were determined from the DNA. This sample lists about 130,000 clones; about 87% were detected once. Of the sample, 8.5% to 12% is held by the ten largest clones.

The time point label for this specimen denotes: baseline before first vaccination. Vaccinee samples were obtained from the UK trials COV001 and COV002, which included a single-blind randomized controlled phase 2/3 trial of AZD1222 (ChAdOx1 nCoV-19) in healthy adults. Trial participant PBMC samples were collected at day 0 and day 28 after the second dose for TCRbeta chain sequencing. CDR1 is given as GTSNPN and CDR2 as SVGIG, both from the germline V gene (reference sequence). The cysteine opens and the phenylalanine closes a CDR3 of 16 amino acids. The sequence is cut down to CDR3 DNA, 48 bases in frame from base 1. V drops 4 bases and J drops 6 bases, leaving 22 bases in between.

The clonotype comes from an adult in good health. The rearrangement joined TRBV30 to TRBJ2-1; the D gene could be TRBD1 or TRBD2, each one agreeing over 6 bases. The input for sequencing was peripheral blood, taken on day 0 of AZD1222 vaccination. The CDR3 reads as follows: CAWKEGGRGPSNEQFF. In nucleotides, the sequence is TGTGCCTGGAAAGAGGGGGGCAGGGGTCCCTCCAATGAGCAGTTCTTC.